One TCR beta chain is described in this entry. Generated by immunoSEQ multiplex PCR, the TCRdb table keeps only in-frame clones and is missing some. The table records approximately 210,000 clones, 70% to 90% of them present only once. The data belong to a study of blood T cell repertoires in COVID-19. This CDR3 contains 12 residues. The germline CDR1 and CDR2 sequences are LNHDA and SQIVND (reference sequence). V was trimmed by 1 base and J by 6 bases, leaving 6 bases between them. Sequenced sample: peripheral blood. The V call is TRBV19, the J call TRBJ1-1; D gene ambiguous. The source of this sequence is a middle-aged woman who had recovered from COVID-19. DNA for the CDR3: TGTGCCAGTAGTATAGGAACAGCTGAAGCTTTCTTT. It yields the protein CASSIGTAEAFF. Based on the CDR3 plus reference TRBV19 and TRBJ1-1, the full variable domain is DGGITQSPKYLFRKEGQNVTLSCEQNLNHDAMYWYRQDPGQGLRLIYYSQIVNDFQKGDIAEGYSVSREKKESFPLTVTSAQKNPTAFYLCASSIGTAEAFFGQGTRLTVV.